The clone carrying this T cell receptor beta chain was observed a single time. An immunoSEQ assay, version v3.0, was performed at survey level. The repertoire was sequenced with immunoSEQ multiplex PCR; TCRdb's copy has only in-frame clones and lacks some. The repertoire consists of fewer than 15,000 clones, with 60% to 85% occurring once and the leading ten covering more than 9%. With 3 bases clipped from V and 6 bases from J, the junction kept 6 bases outside the gene matches. The germline gives CDR1 ENHRY, CDR2 SYGVKD. CDR3 length: 14 amino acids. Without exception, participants with HIV were treated in the United States. This entry is derived from a study of long-term antiretroviral therapy in people with HIV.

This sequence was found in a woman aged 40-49 years with HIV. The sample was unsorted PBMCs, taken 0.8 years before starting antiretroviral therapy. The chain carries TRBV10-3 and TRBJ1-2; 8 nucleotides align to TRBD1. CDR3 protein: CAISDRQGINGYTF. The CDR3 DNA sequence: TGTGCCATCAGTGATCGACAGGGGATTAATGGCTACACCTTC.